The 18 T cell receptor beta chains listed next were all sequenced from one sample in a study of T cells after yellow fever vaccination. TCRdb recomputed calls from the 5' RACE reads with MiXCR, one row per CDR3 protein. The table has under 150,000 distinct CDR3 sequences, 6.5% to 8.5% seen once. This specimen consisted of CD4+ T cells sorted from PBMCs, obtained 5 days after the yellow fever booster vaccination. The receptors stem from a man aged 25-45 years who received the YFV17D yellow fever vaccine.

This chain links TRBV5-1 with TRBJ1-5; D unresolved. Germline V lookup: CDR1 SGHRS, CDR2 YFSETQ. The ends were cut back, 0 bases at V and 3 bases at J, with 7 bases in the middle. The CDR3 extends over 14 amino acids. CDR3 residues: CASSLDQLNQPQHF. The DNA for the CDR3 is TGCGCCAGCAGCTTGGACCAGCTCAATCAGCCCCAGCATTTT.

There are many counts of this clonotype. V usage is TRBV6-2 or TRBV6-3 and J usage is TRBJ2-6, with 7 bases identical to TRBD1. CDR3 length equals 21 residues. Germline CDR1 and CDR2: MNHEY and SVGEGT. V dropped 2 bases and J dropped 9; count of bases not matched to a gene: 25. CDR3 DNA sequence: TGTGCCAGCAGTTACGCTCCTTCAAGTCGAGGGGGCGAACCGCACCTCAACGTCCTGACTTTC. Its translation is CASSYAPSSRGGEPHLNVLTF.

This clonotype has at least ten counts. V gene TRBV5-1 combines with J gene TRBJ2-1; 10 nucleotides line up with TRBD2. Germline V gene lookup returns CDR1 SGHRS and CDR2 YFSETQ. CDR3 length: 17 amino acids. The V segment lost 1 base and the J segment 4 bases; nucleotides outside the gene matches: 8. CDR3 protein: CASSLPPSGRGYNEQFF. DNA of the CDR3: TGCGCCAGCAGCTTGCCCCCGAGCGGGAGGGGGTACAATGAGCAGTTCTTC.

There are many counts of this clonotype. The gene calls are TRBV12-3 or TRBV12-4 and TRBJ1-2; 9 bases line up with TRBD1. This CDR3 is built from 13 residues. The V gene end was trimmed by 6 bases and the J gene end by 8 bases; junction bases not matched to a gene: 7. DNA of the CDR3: TGTGCCAGCAGCTCGGGACAGGGAAGGGGCTACACCTTC. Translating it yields CASSSGQGRGYTF.

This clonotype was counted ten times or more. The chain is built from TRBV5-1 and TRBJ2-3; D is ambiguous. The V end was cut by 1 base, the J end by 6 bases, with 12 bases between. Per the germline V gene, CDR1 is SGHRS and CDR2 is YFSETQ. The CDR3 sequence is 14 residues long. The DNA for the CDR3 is TGCGCCAGCAGCTTGTACTCGCGAACGGATACGCAGTATTTT. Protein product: CASSLYSRTDTQYF.

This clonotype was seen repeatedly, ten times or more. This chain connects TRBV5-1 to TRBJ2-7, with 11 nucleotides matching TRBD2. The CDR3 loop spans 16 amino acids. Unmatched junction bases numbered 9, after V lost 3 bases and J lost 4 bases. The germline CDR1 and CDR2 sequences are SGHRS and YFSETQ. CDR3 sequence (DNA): TGCGCCAGCAGCTCCTTAACTAGCGGGAGTTCTTACGAGCAGTACTTC. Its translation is CASSSLTSGSSYEQYF.

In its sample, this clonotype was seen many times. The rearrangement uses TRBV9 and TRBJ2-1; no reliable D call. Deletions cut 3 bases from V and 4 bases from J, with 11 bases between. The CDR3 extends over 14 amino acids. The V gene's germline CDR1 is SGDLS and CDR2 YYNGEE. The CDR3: CASSGATAYNEQFF. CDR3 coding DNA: TGTGCCAGCAGCGGCGCCACGGCTTACAATGAGCAGTTCTTC.

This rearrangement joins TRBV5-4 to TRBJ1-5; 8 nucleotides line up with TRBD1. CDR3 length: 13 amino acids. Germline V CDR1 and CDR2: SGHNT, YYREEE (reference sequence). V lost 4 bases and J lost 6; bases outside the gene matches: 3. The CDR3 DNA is TGTGCCAGCAGCCAAGACAGGGGTCAGCCCCAGCATTTT. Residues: CASSQDRGQPQHF.

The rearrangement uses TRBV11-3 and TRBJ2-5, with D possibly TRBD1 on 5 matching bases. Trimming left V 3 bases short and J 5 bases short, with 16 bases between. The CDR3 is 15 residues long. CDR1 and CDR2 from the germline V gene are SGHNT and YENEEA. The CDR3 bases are TGTGCCAGCAGCTTCGGTGGAAGGGGTTCGGAGACCCAGTACTTC. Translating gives CASSFGGRGSETQYF.

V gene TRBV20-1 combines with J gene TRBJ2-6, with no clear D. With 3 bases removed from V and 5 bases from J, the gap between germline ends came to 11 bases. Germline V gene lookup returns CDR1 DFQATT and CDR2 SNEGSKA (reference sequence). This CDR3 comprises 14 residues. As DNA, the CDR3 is TGCAGTGCTAGCGACCACTCATGGGCCAACGTCCTGACTTTC. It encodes CSASDHSWANVLTF.

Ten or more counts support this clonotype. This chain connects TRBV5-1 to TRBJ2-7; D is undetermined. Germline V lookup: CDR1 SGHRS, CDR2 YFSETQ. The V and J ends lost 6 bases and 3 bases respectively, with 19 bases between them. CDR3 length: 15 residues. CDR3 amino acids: CASTLGLEKDYEQYF. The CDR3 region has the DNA TGCGCCAGCACCTTAGGGCTAGAGAAGGACTACGAGCAGTACTTC.

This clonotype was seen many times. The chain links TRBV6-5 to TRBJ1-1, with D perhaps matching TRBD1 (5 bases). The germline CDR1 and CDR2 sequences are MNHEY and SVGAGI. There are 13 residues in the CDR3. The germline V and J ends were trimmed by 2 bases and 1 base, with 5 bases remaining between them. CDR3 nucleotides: TGTGCCAGCAGTTACGACAGGAACACTGAAGCTTTCTTT. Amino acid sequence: CASSYDRNTEAFF.

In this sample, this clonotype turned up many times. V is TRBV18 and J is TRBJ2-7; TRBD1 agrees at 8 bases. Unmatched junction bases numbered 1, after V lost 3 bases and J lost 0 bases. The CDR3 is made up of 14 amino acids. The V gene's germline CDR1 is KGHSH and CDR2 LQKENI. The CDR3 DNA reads TGTGCCAGCTCACCGGGACAGGTCTCCTACGAGCAGTACTTC. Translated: CASSPGQVSYEQYF.

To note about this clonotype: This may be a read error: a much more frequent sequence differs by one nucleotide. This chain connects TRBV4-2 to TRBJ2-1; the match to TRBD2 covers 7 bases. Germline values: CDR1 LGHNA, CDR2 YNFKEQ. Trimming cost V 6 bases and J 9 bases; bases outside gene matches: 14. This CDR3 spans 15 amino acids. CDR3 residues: CASRNDPLAEGEQFF. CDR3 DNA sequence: TGTGCCAGCAGAAACGACCCCCTAGCGGAGGGTGAGCAGTTCTTC.

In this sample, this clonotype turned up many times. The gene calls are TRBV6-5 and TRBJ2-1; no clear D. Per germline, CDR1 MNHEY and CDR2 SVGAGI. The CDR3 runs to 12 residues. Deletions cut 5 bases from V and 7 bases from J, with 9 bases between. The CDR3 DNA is TGTGCCAGCAGTGCCCTTTCTAATGAGCAGTTCTTC. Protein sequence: CASSALSNEQFF.

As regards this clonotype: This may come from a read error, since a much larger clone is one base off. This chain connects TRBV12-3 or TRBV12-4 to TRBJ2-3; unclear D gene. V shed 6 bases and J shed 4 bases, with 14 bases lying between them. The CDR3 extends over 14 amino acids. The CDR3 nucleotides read TGTGCCAGCAGGCCGGCAGTTAGCTCAGATACGCAGTATTTT. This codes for CASRPAVSSDTQYF.

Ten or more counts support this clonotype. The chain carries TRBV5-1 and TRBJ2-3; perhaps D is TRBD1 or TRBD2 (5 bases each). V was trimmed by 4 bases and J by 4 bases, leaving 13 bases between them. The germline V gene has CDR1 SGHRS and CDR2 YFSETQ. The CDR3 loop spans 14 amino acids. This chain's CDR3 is CASSEGTWADTQYF. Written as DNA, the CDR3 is TGCGCCAGCAGCGAGGGGACCTGGGCAGATACGCAGTATTTT.

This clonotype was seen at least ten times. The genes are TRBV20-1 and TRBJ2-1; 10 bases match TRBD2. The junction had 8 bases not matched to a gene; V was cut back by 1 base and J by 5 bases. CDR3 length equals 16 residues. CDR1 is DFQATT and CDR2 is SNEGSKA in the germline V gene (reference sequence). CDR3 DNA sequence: TGCAGTGCTAGAGTTGCGGCTAGCGGGAGCGACAATGAGCAGTTCTTC. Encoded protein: CSARVAASGSDNEQFF.